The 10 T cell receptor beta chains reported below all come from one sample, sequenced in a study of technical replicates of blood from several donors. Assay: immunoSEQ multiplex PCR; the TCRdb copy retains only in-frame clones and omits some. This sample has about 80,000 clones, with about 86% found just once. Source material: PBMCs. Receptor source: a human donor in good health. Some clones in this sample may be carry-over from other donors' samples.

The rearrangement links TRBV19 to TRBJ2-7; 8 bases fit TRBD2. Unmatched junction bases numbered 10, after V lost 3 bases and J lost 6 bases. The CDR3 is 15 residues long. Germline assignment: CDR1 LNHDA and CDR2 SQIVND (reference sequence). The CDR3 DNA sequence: TGTGCCAGTAGTATGGGAGCGGGAGACCCTTCCGAGCAGTACTTC. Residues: CASSMGAGDPSEQYF.

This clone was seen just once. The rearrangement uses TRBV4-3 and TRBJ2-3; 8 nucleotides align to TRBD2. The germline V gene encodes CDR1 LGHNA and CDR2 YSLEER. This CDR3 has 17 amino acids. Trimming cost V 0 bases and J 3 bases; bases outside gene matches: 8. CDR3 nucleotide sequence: TGCGCCAGCAGCCAAGATTTGGCGGGGGGTGGGACAGATACGCAGTATTTT. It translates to CASSQDLAGGGTDTQYF.

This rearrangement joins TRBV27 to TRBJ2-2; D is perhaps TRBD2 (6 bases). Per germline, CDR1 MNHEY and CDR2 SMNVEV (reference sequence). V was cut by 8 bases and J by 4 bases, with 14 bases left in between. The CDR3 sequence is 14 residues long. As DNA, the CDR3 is TGTGCCAGCCGAGTTGGCGGGATCACCGGGGAGCTGTTTTTT. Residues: CASRVGGITGELFF.

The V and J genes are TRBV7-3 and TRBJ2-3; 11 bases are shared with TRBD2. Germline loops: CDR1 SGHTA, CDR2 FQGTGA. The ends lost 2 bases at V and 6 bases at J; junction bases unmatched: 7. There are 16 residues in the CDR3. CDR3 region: CASSLQASGGYDTQYF. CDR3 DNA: TGTGCCAGCAGCTTACAGGCTAGCGGGGGGTACGATACGCAGTATTTT.

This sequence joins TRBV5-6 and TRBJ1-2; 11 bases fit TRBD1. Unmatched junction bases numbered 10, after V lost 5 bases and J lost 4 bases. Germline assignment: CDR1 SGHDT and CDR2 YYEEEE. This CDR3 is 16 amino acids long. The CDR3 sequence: CASSRDRGFNAYGYTF. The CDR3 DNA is TGTGCCAGCAGTAGGGACAGGGGGTTTAATGCCTATGGCTACACCTTC. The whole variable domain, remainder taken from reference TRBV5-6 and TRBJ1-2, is DAGVTQSPTHLIKTRGQQVTLRCSPKSGHDTVSWYQQALGQGPQFIFQYYEEEERQRGNFPDRFSGHQFPNYSSELNVNALLLGDSALYLCASSRDRGFNAYGYTFGSGTRLTVV.

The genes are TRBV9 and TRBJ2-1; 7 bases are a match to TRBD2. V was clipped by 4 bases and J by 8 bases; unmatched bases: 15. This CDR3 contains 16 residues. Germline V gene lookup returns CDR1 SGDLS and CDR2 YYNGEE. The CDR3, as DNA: TGTGCCAGCAGCCCGGAGTTAGGGACTGGGGGGGATGAGCAGTTCTTC. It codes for CASSPELGTGGDEQFF. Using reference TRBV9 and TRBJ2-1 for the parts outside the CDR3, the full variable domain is DSGVTQTPKHLITATGQRVTLRCSPRSGDLSVYWYQQSLDQGLQFLIQYYNGEERAKGNILERFSAQQFPDLHSELNLSSLELGDSALYFCASSPELGTGGDEQFFGPGTRLTVL.

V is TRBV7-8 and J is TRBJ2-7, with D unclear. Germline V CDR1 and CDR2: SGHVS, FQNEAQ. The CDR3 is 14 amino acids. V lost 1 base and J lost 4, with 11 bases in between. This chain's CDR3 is CASSLVDTTYEQYF. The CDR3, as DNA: TGTGCCAGCAGCTTAGTAGACACCACGTACGAGCAGTACTTC.

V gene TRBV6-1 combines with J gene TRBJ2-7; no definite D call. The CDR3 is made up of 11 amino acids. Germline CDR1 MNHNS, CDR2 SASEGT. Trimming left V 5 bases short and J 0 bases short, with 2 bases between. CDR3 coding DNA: TGTGCCAGCAGTCACTCCTACGAGCAGTACTTC. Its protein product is CASSHSYEQYF.

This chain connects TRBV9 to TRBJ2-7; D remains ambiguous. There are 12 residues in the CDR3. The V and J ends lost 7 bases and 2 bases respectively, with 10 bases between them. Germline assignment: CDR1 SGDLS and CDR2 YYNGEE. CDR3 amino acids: CASPDTTYEQYF. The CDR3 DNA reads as TGTGCCAGCCCTGACACGACCTACGAGCAGTACTTC.

This CDR3 is CASSLDGGSYEQYF. CDR3 DNA: TGTGCCAGCAGCTTAGACGGGGGCTCCTACGAGCAGTACTTC. The chain has TRBV7-9 and TRBJ2-7, with D perhaps TRBD2 (6 bases). Germline lookup yields CDR1 SEHNR and CDR2 FQNEAQ (reference sequence). V was clipped by 1 base and J by 0 bases, with 7 bases between them. CDR3 size: 14 residues.